This T cell receptor (beta chain) was obtained from a study of breast tumors, draining lymph nodes, adjacent tissues. Breast cancer patients provided tissue from their axillary draining lymph nodes. Study-level findings and limits: Data only fit, rather than demonstrated, lymph node origin of most tumor T cells. Luminal-like breast cancer showed significantly higher tumor–nontumor repertoire similarity than basal-like. Most tumor T cells seemingly derive from lymph node, then expand in tumor. Tumors had less TCR diversity than lymph nodes, more than nontumor tissue.

From the multiplex PCR reads, TCRdb called clonotypes with MiXCR, one entry per CDR3 protein. The sample holds about 180,000 distinct CDR3 sequences; about 30% are singletons and the top ten take about 4.1%. This CDR3 is 14 amino acids long. V was trimmed by 0 bases and J by 3 bases, leaving 9 bases between them. Germline V gene data show CDR1 as SGHVS and CDR2 as FQNEAQ. In this sample, this clonotype turned up many times. Its antigen is currently unknown. V usage is TRBV7-8 and J usage is TRBJ2-7; D is unresolved. The receptor's source is a female donor with breast cancer. Some clones in this sample may be carry-over from other donors' samples. Sequenced input: axillary lymph node tissue. Here the CDR3 reads CASSLAQASYEQYF. CDR3 bases: TGTGCCAGCAGCTTAGCGCAGGCCAGCTACGAGCAGTACTTC.